The 6 T cell receptor beta chains below all came from one sample that was sequenced in a study of identical twins. TCRdb reprocessed the 5' RACE reads via MiXCR and lists one record per CDR3 protein. The sample lists about 520,000 distinct CDR3 sequences; less than 25% were seen once. This sample was also put to use in a study of T cells expressing NK-cell markers.

Sequencing was done on a sample of CD4+ T cells sorted from blood. Every receptor here comes from a woman aged 18 to 35 in good health.

This clonotype was observed a few times. The chain links TRBV12-3 or TRBV12-4 to TRBJ1-1; TRBD1 matches at 7 bases. The trim removed 7 bases at V and 6 bases at J, leaving 8 bases unmatched. The CDR3 is 13 residues long. The CDR3 loop reads CASTPGGGAEAFF. The CDR3 DNA reads TGTGCCAGCACCCCAGGGGGGGGAGCTGAAGCTTTCTTT.

The chain joins TRBV10-1 to TRBJ2-3; 9 bases are a match to TRBD1. The CDR3 covers 14 residues. Unmatched junction bases numbered 6, after V lost 2 bases and J lost 9 bases. From germline, CDR1 is WNHNN and CDR2 SYGVQD (reference sequence). CDR3 DNA sequence: TGCGCCAGCAGTGAGGAGTGGGACAGGGCAACGCAGTATTTT. It is translated as CASSEEWDRATQYF.

This clonotype was counted a few times. V is TRBV6-1 and J is TRBJ1-1; perhaps TRBD1 as D (6 bases). Germline V gene sequence: CDR1 MNHNS, CDR2 SASEGT. This CDR3 spans 13 amino acids. V was cut by 8 bases and J by 4 bases, with 14 bases left in between. CDR3 nucleotide sequence: TGTGCCAGCGGGGGGCCCCCAGGCACTGAAGCTTTCTTT. This sequence encodes CASGGPPGTEAFF.

This clonotype was observed a handful of times. CDR3 coding DNA: TGTGCCATCAGTGAGTCGGGGACAGGGGGCGAGCAGTACTTC. This encodes CAISESGTGGEQYF. The chain recombines TRBV10-3 with TRBJ2-7, with TRBD1 matching over 11 bases. Unmatched junction bases numbered 1, after V lost 0 bases and J lost 6 bases. The CDR3 runs to 14 residues. Germline values: CDR1 ENHRY, CDR2 SYGVKD.

The chain links TRBV18 to TRBJ2-1; D perhaps matches TRBD2 (5 bases). Trimming shortened V by 5 bases and J by 6 bases, and 20 bases separated the two germline ends. Germline lookup yields CDR1 KGHSH and CDR2 LQKENI. The CDR3 is made up of 16 amino acids. The CDR3 is CASSTTTTAGPNEQFF. The DNA for the CDR3 is TGTGCCAGCTCAACAACGACTACCGCGGGTCCCAATGAGCAGTTCTTC.

CDR3 DNA: TGTGCCAGCAGCTTAGACCCTAGCGGGGGATACTACGAGCAGTACTTC. Its translation is CASSLDPSGGYYEQYF. The chain couples TRBV7-3 to TRBJ2-7; 10 positions agree with TRBD2. Looked up from germline, CDR1 is SGHTA and CDR2 is FQGTGA. V gave up 2 bases and J gave up 3 bases; unmatched junction bases: 7. This CDR3 contains 16 residues.